This entry describes one T cell receptor beta chain. The antigen is undetermined. This specimen belongs to a study of cytomegalovirus exposure and HLA in healthy donors. Study-wide results and limits: What TCR beta sequences reportedly achieved was accurate prediction of HLA-A and HLA-B alleles in most subjects. The authors later found TCR association rates varying by HLA locus, with DRB1 most and HLA-C fewest. TCR beta V- and J-gene trimming was later associated with a missense DCLRE1C variant.

Trimming stripped 0 bases from V and 10 bases from J, with 12 bases between. Germline V gives CDR1 SNHLY, CDR2 FYNNEI. The CDR3 loop spans 14 amino acids. The primer mix had 60 Vbeta and 13 Jbeta primers. The table came from immunoSEQ multiplex PCR; TCRdb's copy has only in-frame clones and leaves some out. The table includes approximately 140,000 clones, 60% to 80% detected once. Source material: PBMCs. The J gene is TRBJ2-2, the V gene TRBV2, with D perhaps TRBD1 (5 bases). The clonotype originates from a male donor in good health and CMV-seronegative. In DNA, the CDR3 is TGTGCCAGCAGTGAAGCTGGGGCTTCCGTGGAGCTGTTTTTT. Translating it yields CASSEAGASVELFF.